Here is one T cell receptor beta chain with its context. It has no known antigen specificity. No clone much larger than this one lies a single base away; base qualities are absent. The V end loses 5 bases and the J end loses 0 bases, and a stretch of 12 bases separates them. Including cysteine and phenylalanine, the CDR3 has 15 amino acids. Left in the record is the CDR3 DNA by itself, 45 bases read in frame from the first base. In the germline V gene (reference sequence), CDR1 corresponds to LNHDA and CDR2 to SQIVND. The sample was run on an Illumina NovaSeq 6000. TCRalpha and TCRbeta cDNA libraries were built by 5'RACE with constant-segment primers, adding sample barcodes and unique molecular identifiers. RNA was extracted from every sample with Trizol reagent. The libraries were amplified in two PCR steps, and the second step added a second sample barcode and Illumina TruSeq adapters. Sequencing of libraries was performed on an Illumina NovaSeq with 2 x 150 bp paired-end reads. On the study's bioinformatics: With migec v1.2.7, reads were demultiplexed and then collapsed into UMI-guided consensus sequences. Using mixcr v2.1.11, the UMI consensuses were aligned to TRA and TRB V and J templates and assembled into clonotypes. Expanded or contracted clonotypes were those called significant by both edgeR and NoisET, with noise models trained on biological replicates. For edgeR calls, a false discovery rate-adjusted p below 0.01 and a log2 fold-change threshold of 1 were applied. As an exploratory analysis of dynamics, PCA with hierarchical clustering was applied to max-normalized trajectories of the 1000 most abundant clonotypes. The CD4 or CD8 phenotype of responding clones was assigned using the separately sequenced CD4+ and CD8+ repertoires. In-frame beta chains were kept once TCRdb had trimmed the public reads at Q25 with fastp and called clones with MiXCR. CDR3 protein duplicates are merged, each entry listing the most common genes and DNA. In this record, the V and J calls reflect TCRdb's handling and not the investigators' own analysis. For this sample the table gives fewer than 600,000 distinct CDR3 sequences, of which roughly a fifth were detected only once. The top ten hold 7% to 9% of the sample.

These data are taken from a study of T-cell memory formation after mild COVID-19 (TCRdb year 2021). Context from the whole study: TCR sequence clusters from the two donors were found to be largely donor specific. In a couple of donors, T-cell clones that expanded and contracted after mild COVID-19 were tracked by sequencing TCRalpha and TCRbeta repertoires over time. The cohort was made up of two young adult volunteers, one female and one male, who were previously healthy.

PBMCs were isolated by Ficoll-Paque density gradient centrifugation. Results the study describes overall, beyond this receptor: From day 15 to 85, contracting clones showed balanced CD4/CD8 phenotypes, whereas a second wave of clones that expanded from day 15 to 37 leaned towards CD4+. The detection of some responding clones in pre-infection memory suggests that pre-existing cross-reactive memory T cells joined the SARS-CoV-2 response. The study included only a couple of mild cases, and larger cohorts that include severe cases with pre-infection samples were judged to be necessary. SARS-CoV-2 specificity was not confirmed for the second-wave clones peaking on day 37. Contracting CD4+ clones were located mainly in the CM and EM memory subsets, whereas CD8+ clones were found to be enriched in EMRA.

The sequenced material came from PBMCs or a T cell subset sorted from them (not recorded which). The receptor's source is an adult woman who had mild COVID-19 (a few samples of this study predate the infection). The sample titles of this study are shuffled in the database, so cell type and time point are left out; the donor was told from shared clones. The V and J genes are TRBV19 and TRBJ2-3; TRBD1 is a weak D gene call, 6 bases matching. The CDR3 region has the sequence CASSARTASTDTQYF. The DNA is TGTGCCAGTAGTGCCCGGACAGCTAGCACAGATACGCAGTATTTT.